The 25 T cell receptor beta chains below were found in one sample sequenced in a study of blood T cell repertoires in COVID-19. Sequencing used immunoSEQ multiplex PCR; TCRdb keeps in-frame clones, though not all of them. The data contain about 220,000 clones, 65% to 90% of them singletons. The sample comprised peripheral blood. The receptors were sampled from a woman between 65 and 79 years old with COVID-19, enrolled during active disease.

The chain is built from TRBV19 and TRBJ1-6; no firm D call. Trimming left V 4 bases short and J 6 bases short, with 4 bases between. Germline lookup yields CDR1 LNHDA and CDR2 SQIVND (reference sequence). This CDR3 comprises 12 residues. CDR3 region: CASSTLNSPLHF. The CDR3 DNA is TGTGCCAGTAGTACCCTTAATTCACCCCTCCACTTT.

This rearrangement joins TRBV9 to TRBJ1-2; D gene ambiguous. The CDR3 spans 14 residues. Looked up from germline, CDR1 is SGDLS and CDR2 is YYNGEE. The V end lost 3 bases, the J end lost 7 bases, and 16 bases lay between the germline ends. In nucleotides, the CDR3 is TGTGCCAGCAGCGACGGGGATCGAGCCTTTGGCTACACCTTC. Translating it yields CASSDGDRAFGYTF.

This clone was counted only a few times. CDR3 sequence (DNA): TGTGCCAGTAGTATATCGACAGGGGCGAACACTGAAGCTTTCTTT. Translated, it gives CASSISTGANTEAFF. The chain couples TRBV19 to TRBJ1-1; 8 positions match TRBD1. This CDR3 contains 15 residues. Germline-derived CDR1 and CDR2 are LNHDA and SQIVND (reference sequence). The J segment lost 1 base and the V segment lost 2 bases, leaving 3 bases of the junction unmatched.

This clone came up many times. The V gene is TRBV19, the J gene TRBJ1-2; 7 nucleotides align to TRBD1. CDR3 length: 16 amino acids. CDR1 is LNHDA, CDR2 SQIVND, per germline (reference sequence). The J segment lost 5 bases and the V segment lost 5 bases, leaving 14 bases of the junction unmatched. The CDR3 region is CASSAPRGTDTYGYTF. The CDR3 DNA reads TGTGCCAGTAGTGCCCCAAGGGGGACAGATACATATGGCTACACCTTC.

The chain has TRBV7-2 and TRBJ1-2, with a possible D match to TRBD1 (6 bases). CDR1 SGHTA and CDR2 FQGNSA come from the germline V gene. This CDR3 is built from 14 residues. Between the trimmed V and J ends, which lost 8 bases and 5 bases, there was a span of 18 bases. CDR3 loop: CASSKGGDNYGYTF. Here the CDR3 DNA reads TGTGCCAGCTCAAAAGGGGGGGACAATTATGGCTACACCTTC.

The gene calls are TRBV6-5 and TRBJ1-2; no definite D call. Germline CDR1 reads MNHEY; CDR2 reads SVGAGI. This CDR3 has 15 amino acids. Trimming removed 5 bases at V and 6 bases at J, with 19 bases between. The CDR3 reads CASSNGAGRSNGYTF. In DNA, the CDR3 is TGTGCCAGCAGTAACGGAGCGGGTCGAAGCAATGGCTACACCTTC.

The rearrangement links TRBV2 to TRBJ2-7, with unresolved D. V shed 7 bases and J shed 2 bases, with 15 bases lying between them. Germline CDR1 and CDR2: SNHLY and FYNNEI. The CDR3 runs to 14 residues. The CDR3 loop is CASKVRLNAYEQYF. CDR3 sequence (DNA): TGTGCCAGCAAAGTGAGACTTAATGCCTACGAGCAGTACTTC.

This clone was counted only a few times. This chain connects TRBV30 to TRBJ1-5; D not resolved. The CDR3 runs 14 residues. In germline, CDR1 is GTSNPN, CDR2 SVGIG (reference sequence). With 2 bases removed from V and 3 bases from J, the gap between germline ends came to 11 bases. CDR3 sequence (DNA): TGTGCCTGGAGTCGGGAGTGGATCAATCAGCCCCAGCATTTT. This gives the protein CAWSREWINQPQHF.

The chain recombines TRBV27 with TRBJ1-1; the D gene is possibly TRBD1 (6 bases). The germline V gene encodes CDR1 MNHEY and CDR2 SMNVEV (reference sequence). CDR3 length equals 14 residues. Deletions cut 4 bases from V and 5 bases from J, with 14 bases between. The CDR3 spells CASSWQGSTTEAFF. Written as DNA, the CDR3 is TGTGCCAGCAGTTGGCAGGGGAGCACGACTGAAGCTTTCTTT.

The chain is built from TRBV19 and TRBJ2-5, with D perhaps matching TRBD2 (5 bases). In germline, CDR1 is LNHDA, CDR2 SQIVND (reference sequence). CDR3 length: 15 residues. V lost 5 bases and J 5 bases, leaving 18 bases between the germline ends. CDR3: CASSRLPAAYETQYF. As DNA, the CDR3 is TGTGCCAGTAGTCGACTACCCGCGGCGTATGAGACCCAGTACTTC.

The rearrangement joins TRBV5-6 to TRBJ2-1; 9 nucleotides line up with TRBD1. Germline V gene data show CDR1 as SGHDT and CDR2 as YYEEEE. The CDR3 length is 15 residues. With V trimmed by 0 bases and J by 7 bases, 5 bases remained unmatched. The CDR3: CASSLEGQGLNEQFF. The DNA of the CDR3 is TGTGCCAGCAGCTTGGAGGGACAGGGATTGAATGAGCAGTTCTTC.

There are a few counts of this clone. The chain combines TRBV2 with TRBJ2-4, with TRBD2 matching 7 bases. J was trimmed by 0 bases and V by 5 bases; bases with no gene match: 4. Germline CDR1 and CDR2: SNHLY and FYNNEI. This CDR3 region has 15 residues. CDR3 DNA: TGTGCCAGCAGTTCTAGCGGATTAGCCAAAAACATTCAGTACTTC. Encoded protein: CASSSSGLAKNIQYF.

V gene TRBV24-1 combines with J gene TRBJ2-6; D might be TRBD1 (6 bases). Germline V gives CDR1 KGHDR, CDR2 SFDVKD. Trimming stripped 4 bases from V and 1 base from J, with 10 bases between. The CDR3 has 16 residues. Here the CDR3 reads CATSDAQGSGANVLTF. In DNA form, the CDR3 reads TGTGCCACCAGTGACGCTCAGGGGTCTGGGGCCAACGTCCTGACTTTC.

J is TRBJ2-7 and V is TRBV6-5; 11 bases map to TRBD2. Germline CDR1 is MNHEY and CDR2 is SVGAGI. V was clipped by 6 bases and J by 5 bases; unmatched bases: 6. The CDR3 consists of 14 residues. CDR3 in amino acids: CASRVLAGVHEQYF. The CDR3 nucleotides read TGTGCCAGCAGGGTACTAGCGGGAGTACACGAGCAGTACTTC.

This clone was detected a few times. This chain connects TRBV27 to TRBJ2-1; a weak D match, TRBD1 (5 bases). V lost 4 bases and J lost 3, with 10 bases in between. The CDR3 is 14 residues long. Per germline, CDR1 MNHEY and CDR2 SMNVEV (reference sequence). The CDR3 here is CASSSLTGYNEQFF. CDR3 bases: TGTGCCAGCAGTTCCTTAACAGGCTACAATGAGCAGTTCTTC.

This chain joins TRBV6-5 and TRBJ2-5, with no clear D. The CDR3 spans 14 residues. Germline CDR1 and CDR2: MNHEY and SVGAGI. Trimming shortened V by 1 base and J by 5 bases, and 11 bases separated the two germline ends. The CDR3 protein is CASSYLAVQETQYF. CDR3 bases: TGTGCCAGCAGTTACTTGGCAGTTCAGGAGACCCAGTACTTC.

V is TRBV14 and J is TRBJ1-1; no clear D. There are 15 residues in the CDR3. Looked up from germline, CDR1 is SGHDN and CDR2 is FVKESK. Trimming cost V 4 bases and J 2 bases, with 14 bases left between them. The CDR3: CASSRWSALNTEAFF. CDR3 DNA: TGTGCCAGCAGCCGCTGGTCAGCGCTCAACACTGAAGCTTTCTTT.

This clone has only a few counts. This chain uses TRBV6-2 or TRBV6-3 with TRBJ1-5, with 7 bases lining up with TRBD1. Losses at the gene ends were 5 bases for V and 4 bases for J; bases not matched to a gene: 11. CDR3 length equals 16 residues. The germline gives CDR1 MNHEY, CDR2 SVGEGT. The DNA of the CDR3 is TGTGCCAGCAGTGGGGGACAGACGATAGCAAATCAGCCCCAGCATTTT. It specifies CASSGGQTIANQPQHF.

J is TRBJ1-1 and V is TRBV13; D call uncertain. Trimming left V 0 bases short and J 6 bases short, with 5 bases between. The CDR3 is 12 residues long. From germline, CDR1 is PRHDT and CDR2 FYEKMQ (reference sequence). DNA for the CDR3: TGTGCCAGCAGCTTAGGCCCTCCTGAAGCTTTCTTT. Residues: CASSLGPPEAFF.

This chain links TRBV7-2 with TRBJ2-7, with 9 positions matching TRBD1. With 5 bases clipped from V and 4 bases from J, the junction kept 6 bases outside the gene matches. Per germline, CDR1 SGHTA and CDR2 FQGNSA. This CDR3 is built from 14 residues. In DNA form, the CDR3 reads TGTGCCAGCAGCCCGGACAGGGGCCCTTACGAGCAGTACTTC. It yields the protein CASSPDRGPYEQYF.

This chain links TRBV19 with TRBJ2-7; D might be TRBD1 (5 bases). CDR3 length: 15 residues. V lost 4 bases, J lost 2 bases, and 15 bases lay in between. CDR1 is LNHDA and CDR2 is SQIVND in the germline V gene (reference sequence). The CDR3 nucleotides are TGTGCCAGTAGTAAAACAGGCGATGCTCCCTACGAGCAGTACTTC. This codes for CASSKTGDAPYEQYF.

This chain links TRBV7-2 with TRBJ1-1; TRBD1 is a possible D gene (5 bases). The CDR3 is 13 amino acids. V lost 5 bases and J 6 bases, leaving 13 bases between the germline ends. Germline CDR1 SGHTA, CDR2 FQGNSA. This CDR3 reads CASSRDSLAEAFF. In nucleotides, the CDR3 is TGTGCCAGCAGCCGCGACAGCTTAGCTGAAGCTTTCTTT.

The chain has TRBV19 and TRBJ1-6; 8 nucleotides agree with TRBD1. Germline lookup yields CDR1 LNHDA and CDR2 SQIVND (reference sequence). CDR3 size: 14 residues. V gave up 3 bases and J gave up 18 bases; unmatched junction bases: 13. CDR3 DNA sequence: TGTGCCAGTAGTATTGAACAGGGGGTCTGCCCCTGCCACTTT. Amino acid sequence: CASSIEQGVCPCHF.

This rearrangement joins TRBV7-8 to TRBJ1-6; D not certain. This CDR3 spans 18 amino acids. Germline CDR1 reads SGHVS; CDR2 reads FQNEAQ. V was cut by 2 bases and J by 0 bases, with 14 bases left in between. The CDR3 DNA follows: TGTGCCAGCAGCTTAATTATGGCAGCGAGCTCCTATAATTCACCCCTCCACTTT. Protein sequence: CASSLIMAASSYNSPLHF.

This clone came up a few times. V is TRBV7-8 and J is TRBJ2-2; no definite D call. V was pared by 5 bases and J by 5 bases, with 12 bases between. The CDR3 length is 14 residues. Germline V CDR1 and CDR2: SGHVS, FQNEAQ. The CDR3 DNA reads as TGTGCCAGCAGCCCAGTGGCGAGGACCGGGGAGCTGTTTTTT. Amino acids: CASSPVARTGELFF.